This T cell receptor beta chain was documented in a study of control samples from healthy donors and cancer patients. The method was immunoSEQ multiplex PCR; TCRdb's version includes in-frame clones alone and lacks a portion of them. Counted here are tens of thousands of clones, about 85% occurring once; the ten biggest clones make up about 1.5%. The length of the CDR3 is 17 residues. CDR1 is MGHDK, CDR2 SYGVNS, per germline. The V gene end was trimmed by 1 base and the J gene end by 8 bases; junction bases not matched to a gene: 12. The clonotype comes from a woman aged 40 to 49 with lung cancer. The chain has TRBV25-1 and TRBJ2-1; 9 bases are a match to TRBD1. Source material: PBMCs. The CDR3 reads CASSESGTGLTADEQFF. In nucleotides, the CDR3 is TGTGCCAGCAGTGAATCCGGGACAGGGCTGACCGCGGATGAGCAGTTCTTC.